The next 26 T cell receptor beta chains were all read from a single sample in a study of long-term antiretroviral therapy in people with HIV (dated by TCRdb to the early 2020s). The immunoSEQ hsTCRB v3.0 assay was used at survey level resolution for TRB variable region sequencing. TCRdb limited this immuneACCESS table to in-frame rearrangements with V and J called. A share of clones is missing; checked studies link under half to unresolved V genes, and the rest is unexplained. This sample is represented by 20,000 to 25,000 clones; about 86% of them were singletons. Together, the top ten hold about a sixth of the sample. The sequenced sample was unsorted PBMCs, obtained 1.2 years after starting antiretroviral therapy. The receptors here all came from a man aged 50 to 60 with HIV.

Note on this clone: At one end the junction does not follow the germline gene, possibly because of a read error. The V gene is TRBV7-7, the J gene TRBJ2-2; perhaps TRBD2 as D (5 bases). CDR1 is SSHAT, CDR2 FNYEAQ, per germline (reference sequence). The CDR3 is 13 amino acids. The CDR3 DNA follows: TGTGCTAGCAGTCCCGCCGAGGGCGGGGAGCTGTTTTTT. As protein: CASSPAEGGELFF.

V is TRBV27 and J is TRBJ2-3; 8 bases agree with TRBD2. The CDR3 has 16 residues. The germline V gene has CDR1 MNHEY and CDR2 SMNVEV (reference sequence). With 3 bases clipped from V and 3 bases from J, the junction kept 8 bases outside the gene matches. CDR3 region: CASSLPSGGGTDTQYF. The CDR3 DNA reads TGTGCCAGCAGTTTGCCAAGCGGGGGTGGGACAGATACGCAGTATTTT.

J is TRBJ2-2 and V is TRBV2, with D uncertain. This CDR3 contains 14 residues. Trimming pared 4 bases from V and 0 bases from J, leaving 6 bases between. Germline CDR1 and CDR2: SNHLY and FYNNEI. Here the CDR3 reads CASSVATNTGELFF. The CDR3 DNA sequence: TGTGCCAGCAGTGTAGCCACGAACACCGGGGAGCTGTTTTTT.

The chain joins TRBV5-1 to TRBJ2-1; weak D call: TRBD2 (5 bases). Germline V gene data show CDR1 as SGHRS and CDR2 as YFSETQ. Trimming removed 2 bases from V and 8 bases from J, with 20 bases in between. The CDR3 contains 16 residues. DNA for the CDR3: TGCGCCAGCAGCTTACGGGCAACGGGCCTTAGCGATGAGCAGTTCTTC. Amino acids: CASSLRATGLSDEQFF.

This clone occurred once. The chain employs TRBV28 and TRBJ1-2, with D hard to call. This CDR3 has 11 amino acids. Between the trimmed V and J ends, which lost 7 bases and 1 base, there was a span of 4 bases. Germline loops: CDR1 MDHEN, CDR2 SYDVKM. This CDR3 is CASTSNYGYTF. The CDR3 bases are TGTGCCAGCACCAGTAACTATGGCTACACCTTC.

The V gene is TRBV29-1, the J gene TRBJ1-1, with a tentative D call TRBD1 (6 bases). This CDR3 is 15 amino acids long. V lost 1 base, J lost 3 bases, and 15 bases lay in between. Germline V gene lookup returns CDR1 SQVTM and CDR2 ANQGSEA. Written as DNA, the CDR3 is TGCAGCGTTGAAGGGCTCAGGGGTTGGGACACTGAAGCTTTCTTT. As protein: CSVEGLRGWDTEAFF. The whole variable domain, filled in from reference TRBV29-1 and TRBJ1-1, reads SAVISQKPSRDICQRGTSLTIQCQVDSQVTMMFWYRQQPGQSLTLIATANQGSEATYESGFVIDKFPISRPNLTFSTLTVSNMSPEDSSIYLCSVEGLRGWDTEAFFGQGTRLTVV.

This rearrangement joins TRBV5-1 to TRBJ2-6, with 7 bases matching TRBD1. Germline V lookup: CDR1 SGHRS, CDR2 YFSETQ. Trimming took 4 bases from V and 0 from J; bases not matched to a gene: 22. CDR3 length: 22 amino acids. Here the CDR3 reads CASSRGFRDSLTMSSGANVLTF. The CDR3 DNA is TGCGCCAGCAGCAGGGGCTTCCGGGACAGCCTAACCATGAGCTCTGGGGCCAACGTCCTGACTTTC.

The chain's CDR3 is CASPCLGGNRSSTDTQYF. The CDR3 nucleotides read TGTGCCAGCCCTTGTTTAGGAGGGAATAGATCTAGCACAGATACGCAGTATTTT. J is TRBJ2-3 and V is TRBV21-1; no DNA check was done on the table's D call, TRBD2. TRBV21-1 is designated a pseudogene. The CDR3 runs to 18 residues.

This sequence joins TRBV6-6 and TRBJ2-2, with a tentative D call TRBD2 (5 bases). Germline CDR1 and CDR2: MNHNY and SVGAGI (reference sequence). Trimming pared 0 bases from V and 8 bases from J, leaving 13 bases between. The CDR3 length is 15 residues. In DNA form, the CDR3 reads TGTGCCAGCAGTTACTCTGGCCCAGAGGGTGGGGAGCTGTTTTTT. Translated: CASSYSGPEGGELFF.

This clone has a single count. The chain joins TRBV28 to TRBJ1-3, with 8 bases identical to TRBD1. CDR1 is MDHEN, CDR2 SYDVKM, per germline. J was trimmed by 2 bases and V by 7 bases; bases with no gene match: 10. This CDR3 has 16 amino acids. CDR3 in amino acids: CASTEYGTGAGNTIYF. The CDR3 DNA reads as TGTGCCAGCACCGAGTACGGGACAGGCGCTGGAAACACCATATATTTT. The variable domain in full, with the rest retrieved from reference TRBV28 and TRBJ1-3, is DVKVTQSSRYLVKRTGEKVFLECVQDMDHENMFWYRQDPGLGLRLIYFSYDVKMKEKGDIPEGYSVSREKKERFSLILESASTNQTSMYLCASTEYGTGAGNTIYFGEGSWLTVV.

The chain combines TRBV2 with TRBJ1-6, with D possibly TRBD1 on 6 matching bases. Per germline, CDR1 SNHLY and CDR2 FYNNEI. V dropped 3 bases and J dropped 6 bases, with 12 bases sitting between them. The length of the CDR3 is 15 residues. The CDR3 region is CASSDQGIGNSPLHF. In DNA, the CDR3 is TGTGCCAGCAGTGATCAGGGGATAGGTAATTCACCCCTCCACTTT.

The V gene is TRBV6-6, the J gene TRBJ1-1; D gene unclear. Trimming stripped 6 bases from V and 7 bases from J, with 12 bases between. Germline CDR1 reads MNHNY; CDR2 reads SVGAGI (reference sequence). CDR3 length equals 12 residues. The CDR3: CASSLGRGEAFF. CDR3 DNA sequence: TGTGCCAGCAGCCTGGGTCGGGGTGAAGCTTTCTTT.

This sequence joins TRBV6-1 and TRBJ1-2, with D perhaps TRBD1 (5 bases). The ends were cut back, 2 bases at V and 6 bases at J, with 10 bases in the middle. In germline, CDR1 is MNHNS, CDR2 SASEGT. CDR3 length equals 13 residues. The CDR3 DNA follows: TGTGCCAGCAGTGAAACGAGAGGGGATGGCTACACCTTC. Protein product: CASSETRGDGYTF.

The gene calls are TRBV5-1 and TRBJ1-3; D may be TRBD1 (5 bases). Trimming took 4 bases from V and 7 from J, leaving 15 bases between them. In germline, CDR1 is SGHRS, CDR2 YFSETQ. The CDR3 spans 14 residues. CDR3 protein: CASSVGGTPNTIYF. DNA of the CDR3: TGCGCCAGCAGCGTCGGGGGGACTCCCAACACCATATATTTT.

This clone was seen just once. This sequence joins TRBV5-1 and TRBJ2-1; the D gene is possibly TRBD1 (6 bases). The CDR3 is 15 residues long. From germline, CDR1 is SGHRS and CDR2 YFSETQ. Trimming removed 0 bases from V and 7 bases from J, with 14 bases in between. The CDR3 bases are TGCGCCAGCAGCTTGGCCATTACAGGGCCGAATGAGCAGTTCTTC. This sequence encodes CASSLAITGPNEQFF.

Only a few counts were recorded for this clone. The V and J genes are TRBV13 and TRBJ2-3, with TRBD1 as a possible D gene (5 bases). The germline CDR1 and CDR2 sequences are PRHDT and FYEKMQ (reference sequence). The germline V and J ends were trimmed by 5 bases and 1 base, with 16 bases remaining between them. The CDR3 covers 16 residues. The DNA for the CDR3 is TGTGCCAGCAGCCCCGACACCCTGGGGCGCACAGATACGCAGTATTTT. This sequence encodes CASSPDTLGRTDTQYF.

This clone came up once. The chain uses TRBV4-1 and TRBJ2-2; D not certain. Germline loops: CDR1 MGHRA, CDR2 YSYEKL. The CDR3 contains 14 residues. V was shortened by 10 bases and J by 1 base, with 13 bases between the two germline ends. As DNA, the CDR3 is TGCGCCACCTCTGGACGGAGGAACACCGGGGAGCTGTTTTTT. Translated: CATSGRRNTGELFF.

This sequence joins TRBV27 and TRBJ2-7; TRBD1 aligns across 11 bases. This CDR3 spans 14 amino acids. Germline V CDR1 and CDR2: MNHEY, SMNVEV (reference sequence). V shed 8 bases and J 5 bases; nucleotides not matched to a gene: 8. CDR3 coding DNA: TGTGCCAGCGGGGACAGGGGGGGTTCAAACGAGCAGTACTTC. Amino acid sequence: CASGDRGGSNEQYF.

V and J are TRBV5-1 and TRBJ1-1, with TRBD1 matching over 9 bases. CDR1 and CDR2 from the germline V gene are SGHRS and YFSETQ. V dropped 0 bases and J dropped 2; count of bases not matched to a gene: 2. The CDR3 covers 15 residues. DNA of the CDR3: TGCGCCAGCAGCTTGGGGACAGGGGCAAACACTGAAGCTTTCTTT. It translates to CASSLGTGANTEAFF. The full variable domain, completed using reference TRBV5-1 and TRBJ1-1, is KAGVTQTPRYLIKTRGQQVTLSCSPISGHRSVSWYQQTPGQGLQFLFEYFSETQRNKGNFPGRFSGRQFSNSRSEMNVSTLELGDSALYLCASSLGTGANTEAFFGQGTRLTVV.

V usage is TRBV19 and J usage is TRBJ2-2; tentative D call: TRBD2 (7 bases). Germline CDR1 LNHDA, CDR2 SQIVND (reference sequence). Trimming cost V 8 bases and J 6 bases, with 22 bases left between them. This CDR3 contains 16 residues. DNA for the CDR3: TGTGCCAGTCTGGGGGAGGGGGGAATATTCTCCGGGGAGCTGTTTTTT. This gives the protein CASLGEGGIFSGELFF.

The V and J genes are TRBV9 and TRBJ1-3; D unresolved. The germline V and J ends were trimmed by 1 base and 3 bases, with 11 bases remaining between them. Germline V gene data show CDR1 as SGDLS and CDR2 as YYNGEE. This CDR3 spans 15 amino acids. The DNA of the CDR3 is TGTGCCAGCAGCGTATACGGGGAGAATGGAAACACCATATATTTT. It yields the protein CASSVYGENGNTIYF.

V gene TRBV2 combines with J gene TRBJ2-1; 8 positions match TRBD2. CDR1 and CDR2 from the germline V gene are SNHLY and FYNNEI. The V segment lost 11 bases and the J segment 4 bases; nucleotides outside the gene matches: 10. The CDR3 runs 14 residues. Here the CDR3 reads CAASQASGYNEQFF. In DNA, the CDR3 is TGTGCCGCCTCTCAGGCTAGCGGGTACAATGAGCAGTTCTTC. Drawing the rest from reference TRBV2 and TRBJ2-1, the complete variable domain is EPEVTQTPSHQVTQMGQEVILRCVPISNHLYFYWYRQILGQKVEFLVSFYNNEISEKSEIFDDQFSVERPDGSNFTLKIRSTKLEDSAMYFCAASQASGYNEQFFGPGTRLTVL.

The chain uses TRBV13 and TRBJ2-2, with 8 nucleotides matching TRBD1. V gave up 4 bases and J gave up 5 bases; unmatched junction bases: 3. Germline CDR1 reads PRHDT; CDR2 reads FYEKMQ (reference sequence). CDR3 size: 14 residues. The CDR3 DNA follows: TGTGCCAGCAGCTCGGGGACAGGAACCGGGGAGCTGTTTTTT. Residues: CASSSGTGTGELFF.

This clone is a singleton in its sample. J is TRBJ2-7 and V is TRBV15; a possible D gene is TRBD2 (5 bases). The CDR3 is 14 amino acids. The germline V gene has CDR1 LNHNV and CDR2 YYDKDF (reference sequence). V shed 3 bases and J shed 7 bases, with 16 bases lying between them. Here the CDR3 DNA reads TGTGCCACCAGCAGCGGGGTTGCGCCTACGGAGCAGTACTTC. Translation: CATSSGVAPTEQYF.

This clone turned up a few times. This chain connects TRBV7-9 to TRBJ1-3; D is unclear. Germline lookup yields CDR1 SEHNR and CDR2 FQNEAQ (reference sequence). Trimming shortened V by 3 bases and J by 4 bases, and 4 bases separated the two germline ends. CDR3 size: 12 residues. CDR3: CASSLLGNTIYF. The CDR3 DNA reads TGTGCCAGCAGCTTGTTAGGAAACACCATATATTTT.

V is TRBV5-1 and J is TRBJ1-1, with TRBD1 as a possible D gene (5 bases). V was pared by 2 bases and J by 1 base, with 12 bases between. CDR1 SGHRS and CDR2 YFSETQ come from the germline V gene. The CDR3 sequence is 15 residues long. The CDR3 region has the DNA TGCGCCAGCAGCTTCGCAGGGACCCAGAACACTGAAGCTTTCTTT. As protein: CASSFAGTQNTEAFF.